Sequencing of this T cell receptor (beta chain) was carried out in a study of neoadjuvant anti-PD-1 for oral cavity cancer. Background on the study: Before surgery, most patients got three to four biweekly 3 mg/kg nivolumab doses. Points from the study as a whole: Post-nivolumab, blood T cell clonality was significantly elevated in non-responders. TCR analyses covered only a few patients per response group.

V gave up 6 bases and J gave up 2 bases, with 25 bases separating them. This CDR3 has 17 residues. CDR1 SQVTM and CDR2 ANQGSEA come from the germline V gene. Notes on this clone: Its matching antigen is unknown.

Measured with immunoSEQ multiplex PCR; TCRdb has only the in-frame clones, and not every one. The top ten clones hold roughly 2.8% of a sample with 15,000 to 20,000 clones, 66% of them seen once. The sample here was PBMCs, taken before nivolumab (anti-PD-1) treatment. This rearrangement joins TRBV29-1 to TRBJ1-2; no reliable D call. This TCR derives from a person aged 40 to 85 with oral cavity squamous cell carcinoma. CDR3 residues: CSVANVIVEYPNYGYTF. CDR3 DNA: TGCAGCGTCGCAAACGTAATAGTAGAGTACCCAAACTATGGCTACACCTTC.